This TCR beta chain was recovered during a study of OX40 agonist ivuxolimab in advanced cancers. Profiled with immunoSEQ multiplex PCR; TCRdb holds only in-frame clones, not every one. The sample lists more than 75,000 clones; 84% were seen once. A word on this clone: At one of its ends the junction is not consistent with the germline gene, which may arise from a read error.

The CDR3 is 17 amino acids. Germline loops: CDR1 MNHEY, CDR2 SMNVEV (reference sequence). The sequence came from an adult with an advanced solid tumor such as melanoma, head and neck, liver or kidney cancer. J is TRBJ2-3 and V is TRBV27; perhaps TRBD2 as D (6 bases). The specimen comprised CD4+ or CD8+ T cells sorted from blood, sampled in a trial of the OX40 agonist ivuxolimab. DNA of the CDR3: TGTGCCAGCAGTCGCAGCAGTAGCGGTCTTAGCATAGATACGCAGTATTTT. Its translation: CASSRSSSGLSIDTQYF.